One and the same sample provided the 25 T cell receptor beta chains below, sequenced in a study of untreated major depressive disorder. Points from the study as a whole: Compared with controls, depressed patients showed more TRBV05-01 (Vbeta 5.1) usage in CD4+ T cells.

These TCRs' antigens remain unknown. Method: immunoSEQ multiplex PCR; TCRdb's copy keeps in-frame clones and lacks some. Of under 30,000 clones listed, roughly nine tenths are singletons. What was sequenced was CD4+ T cells from PBMCs. Every receptor here comes from a woman younger than 45 with major depressive disorder.

The rearrangement uses TRBV28 and TRBJ1-1, with 7 bases that match TRBD1. The CDR3 covers 15 residues. The trim removed 6 bases at V and 5 bases at J, leaving 12 bases unmatched. CDR1 MDHEN and CDR2 SYDVKM come from the germline V gene. CDR3 coding DNA: TGTGCCAGCAGCCCCCTAGACAGGGTGAGGACTGAAGCTTTCTTT. This translates into CASSPLDRVRTEAFF. Together with reference TRBV28 and TRBJ1-1, the CDR3 gives the full variable domain: DVKVTQSSRYLVKRTGEKVFLECVQDMDHENMFWYRQDPGLGLRLIYFSYDVKMKEKGDIPEGYSVSREKKERFSLILESASTNQTSMYLCASSPLDRVRTEAFFGQGTRLTVV.

This chain links TRBV7-9 with TRBJ1-1; no firm D call. Germline V gene data show CDR1 as SEHNR and CDR2 as FQNEAQ (reference sequence). Trimming took off 5 bases at V and 1 base at J, with 14 bases between the two ends. The CDR3 sequence is 15 residues long. The chain's CDR3 is CASSTLWEGNTEAFF. The CDR3 nucleotides read TGTGCCAGCAGCACCCTTTGGGAGGGGAACACTGAAGCTTTCTTT.

The chain's CDR3 is CASSRIQGKETQYF. In DNA form, the CDR3 reads TGTGCCAGCAGTCGTATACAGGGTAAAGAGACCCAGTACTTC. This chain connects TRBV7-2 to TRBJ2-5; D is possibly TRBD1 (6 bases). V was trimmed by 6 bases and J by 3 bases, leaving 14 bases between them. Germline V CDR1 and CDR2: SGHTA, FQGNSA. The CDR3 contains 14 residues.

This clone was recorded only once. This sequence joins TRBV7-3 and TRBJ2-5; D uncertain. The CDR3 covers 13 residues. The V and J ends lost 2 bases and 4 bases respectively, with 8 bases between them. The germline V gene has CDR1 SGHTA and CDR2 FQGTGA. CDR3 residues: CASSLLGAETQYF. The CDR3 nucleotides read TGTGCCAGCAGCTTATTAGGCGCAGAGACCCAGTACTTC.

The rearrangement joins TRBV5-4 to TRBJ1-4; no firm D call. V lost 4 bases, J lost 10 bases, and 11 bases lay in between. In germline, CDR1 is SGHNT, CDR2 YYREEE (reference sequence). This CDR3 has 12 amino acids. CDR3 residues: CASSEYLGKLFF. The CDR3 nucleotides read TGTGCCAGCAGCGAGTATTTGGGAAAACTGTTTTTT.

The CDR3 DNA reads TGTGCCAGCTCCCCGGACAGGGGTCCCTACGAGCAGTACTTC. As protein: CASSPDRGPYEQYF. The chain uses TRBV2 and TRBJ2-7, with 9 nucleotides matching TRBD1. The CDR3 extends over 14 amino acids. Germline V gene sequence: CDR1 SNHLY, CDR2 FYNNEI. The J segment lost 2 bases and the V segment lost 8 bases, leaving 7 bases of the junction unmatched.

The gene calls are TRBV9 and TRBJ1-1; tentatively, D is TRBD1 (5 bases). The CDR3 runs 15 residues. Germline CDR1 reads SGDLS; CDR2 reads YYNGEE. Trimming removed 0 bases from V and 8 bases from J, with 17 bases in between. CDR3: CASSVVSYGTGEAFF. CDR3 nucleotide sequence: TGTGCCAGCAGCGTAGTTTCGTACGGGACCGGGGAAGCTTTCTTT.

The chain is built from TRBV7-6 and TRBJ1-1, with D hard to call. The germline V gene has CDR1 SGHVS and CDR2 FNYEAQ. This CDR3 has 16 amino acids. V lost 2 bases, J lost 3 bases, and 16 bases lay in between. The CDR3, as DNA: TGTGCCAGCAGCTTATCGGGGTGGTGGGTCTACACTGAAGCTTTCTTT. It is translated as CASSLSGWWVYTEAFF.

The chain has TRBV6-5 and TRBJ2-2; TRBD2 aligns across 10 bases. In germline, CDR1 is MNHEY, CDR2 SVGAGI. The trim removed 6 bases at V and 4 bases at J, leaving 5 bases unmatched. This CDR3 is built from 15 residues. The CDR3 coding sequence is TGTGCCAGCAGAGTAGCGGGAGGTTTCACCGGGGAGCTGTTTTTT. Translation gives CASRVAGGFTGELFF.

On this clone itself: A read error may account for a junction end that differs from germline. The J gene is TRBJ1-2, the V gene TRBV7-2, with a possible D match to TRBD1 (6 bases). The length of the CDR3 is 12 residues. The germline CDR1 and CDR2 sequences are SGHTA and FQGNSA. The CDR3 protein is CASSFSGETGRF. The CDR3 region has the DNA TGTGCCAGCAGCTTTAGCGGAGAGACAGGCAGATTC.

The CDR3 bases are TGTGCCAGCAGCCCCTATGGGGGGGCTTTCTTT. Translating gives CASSPYGGAFF. The gene calls are TRBV11-2 and TRBJ1-1, with a tentative D call TRBD1 (5 bases). The length of the CDR3 is 11 residues. Germline lookup yields CDR1 SGHAT and CDR2 FQNNGV. V shed 5 bases and J shed 11 bases, with 12 bases lying between them. The variable domain in full, completed from reference TRBV11-2 and TRBJ1-1, reads EAGVAQSPRYKIIEKRQSVAFWCNPISGHATLYWYQQILGQGPKLLIQFQNNGVVDDSQLPKDRFSAERLKGVDSTLKIQPAKLEDSAVYLCASSPYGGAFFGQGTRLTVV.

The chain is built from TRBV6-5 and TRBJ1-2, with D possibly TRBD1 on 5 matching bases. V shed 7 bases and J shed 7 bases, with 16 bases lying between them. There are 13 residues in the CDR3. Germline loops: CDR1 MNHEY, CDR2 SVGAGI. The CDR3 here is CASKPGFQGGYTF. Written as DNA, the CDR3 is TGTGCCAGCAAGCCGGGATTTCAGGGTGGCTACACCTTC.

This clone has only one observation. The J gene is TRBJ1-4, the V gene TRBV28; possible D gene TRBD1, 5 bases. V lost 7 bases and J lost 8, with 20 bases in between. Germline CDR1 reads MDHEN; CDR2 reads SYDVKM. The CDR3 is made up of 15 amino acids. CDR3 DNA: TGTGCCAGCACCCCGGGGGGGAGGGGAAGAGAAAAACTGTTTTTT. As protein: CASTPGGRGREKLFF.

This chain uses TRBV9 with TRBJ2-2; 10 nucleotides agree with TRBD1. CDR1 and CDR2 from the germline V gene are SGDLS and YYNGEE. Trimming at V came to 2 bases and at J to 5 bases, leaving 6 bases not matched to a gene. This CDR3 region has 16 residues. The CDR3 reads CASSVRDRGITGELFF. The CDR3 DNA sequence: TGTGCCAGCAGCGTCCGGGACAGGGGAATTACCGGGGAGCTGTTTTTT. Drawing the rest from reference TRBV9 and TRBJ2-2, the complete variable domain is DSGVTQTPKHLITATGQRVTLRCSPRSGDLSVYWYQQSLDQGLQFLIQYYNGEERAKGNILERFSAQQFPDLHSELNLSSLELGDSALYFCASSVRDRGITGELFFGEGSRLTVL.

This clone was observed a few times. CDR3 nucleotides: TGTGCCAGCAGTGAACGTCAGGGAGGAATCTATGGCTACACCTTC. Translated: CASSERQGGIYGYTF. The genes are TRBV2 and TRBJ1-2, with a weak D call TRBD1 (5 bases). CDR1 is SNHLY and CDR2 is FYNNEI in the germline V gene. V was clipped by 2 bases and J by 4 bases, with 14 bases between them. The CDR3 contains 15 residues. The full variable domain, completed using reference TRBV2 and TRBJ1-2, is EPEVTQTPSHQVTQMGQEVILRCVPISNHLYFYWYRQILGQKVEFLVSFYNNEISEKSEIFDDQFSVERPDGSNFTLKIRSTKLEDSAMYFCASSERQGGIYGYTFGSGTRLTVV.

V is TRBV11-3 and J is TRBJ2-7; D is undetermined. V gave up 5 bases and J gave up 5 bases, with 19 bases separating them. The CDR3 has 15 amino acids. CDR1 is SGHNT, CDR2 YENEEA, per germline. CDR3 DNA sequence: TGTGCCAGCAGCCCCCGGTCATCCGGTCCTAACGAGCAGTACTTC. Its protein is CASSPRSSGPNEQYF. The full variable domain, completed using reference TRBV11-3 and TRBJ2-7, is EAGVVQSPRYKIIEKKQPVAFWCNPISGHNTLYWYLQNLGQGPELLIRYENEEAVDDSQLPKDRFSAERLKGVDSTLKIQPAELGDSAVYLCASSPRSSGPNEQYFGPGTRLTVT.

The chain carries TRBV29-1 and TRBJ1-1; possibly TRBD1 for D (6 bases). This CDR3 has 12 amino acids. Germline CDR1 and CDR2: SQVTM and ANQGSEA. Trimming took 7 bases from V and 1 from J, leaving 10 bases between them. CDR3 nucleotides: TGCAGCGGACAGGACAAGAACACTGAAGCTTTCTTT. It is translated as CSGQDKNTEAFF.

The sample holds a few counts of this clone. The V call is TRBV4-2, the J call TRBJ2-1; D perhaps matches TRBD1 (5 bases). V lost 5 bases to trimming and J lost 6 bases, with 8 bases between them. CDR3 length: 12 amino acids. Per the germline V gene, CDR1 is LGHNA and CDR2 is YNFKEQ. The CDR3 reads CASSWQGNEQFF. The CDR3 DNA reads TGTGCCAGCAGCTGGCAGGGCAATGAGCAGTTCTTC.

The chain uses TRBV2 and TRBJ1-5; the match to TRBD1 covers 10 bases. Trimming cost V 6 bases and J 6 bases; bases outside gene matches: 2. The CDR3 totals 13 residues. Germline loops: CDR1 SNHLY, CDR2 FYNNEI. The CDR3 DNA is TGTGCCAGCAGCGGGACAGGGGTTCAGCCCCAGCATTTT. Its protein is CASSGTGVQPQHF.

This chain joins TRBV29-1 and TRBJ1-5; 8 bases agree with TRBD1. Per the germline V gene, CDR1 is SQVTM and CDR2 is ANQGSEA. With 5 bases clipped from V and 6 bases from J, the junction kept 9 bases outside the gene matches. The CDR3 length is 14 residues. The chain's CDR3 is CSVLTGGDSQPQHF. The DNA for the CDR3 is TGCAGCGTTCTTACAGGGGGAGATAGTCAGCCCCAGCATTTT.

This clone has a single count. The chain joins TRBV6-1 to TRBJ2-7; D possibly corresponds to TRBD1 (6 bases). This CDR3 comprises 13 residues. Germline V lookup: CDR1 MNHNS, CDR2 SASEGT. Trimming shortened V by 0 bases and J by 6 bases, and 9 bases separated the two germline ends. The CDR3 nucleotides are TGTGCCAGCAGTGAAGCCGCAGGGGTCGAGCAGTACTTC. The encoded protein is CASSEAAGVEQYF.

The DNA of the CDR3 is TGTGCCAGCAGTCACCCGGTGTTCGAGACCCAGTACTTC. This encodes CASSHPVFETQYF. The chain carries TRBV28 and TRBJ2-5; D uncertain. The CDR3 sequence is 13 residues long. Trimming removed 5 bases from V and 5 bases from J, with 12 bases in between. Germline V CDR1 and CDR2: MDHEN, SYDVKM.

The chain couples TRBV11-2 to TRBJ1-2; a possible D gene is TRBD1 (5 bases). Germline assignment: CDR1 SGHAT and CDR2 FQNNGV. Between the trimmed V and J ends, which lost 5 bases and 8 bases, there was a span of 21 bases. The CDR3 is 15 amino acids. The CDR3, as DNA: TGTGCCAGCAGCAACCGGCCCCGCTCCCAGGGCGGCTACACCTTC. The encoded protein is CASSNRPRSQGGYTF.

The V call is TRBV9, the J call TRBJ2-4, with TRBD2 matching 15 bases. Germline CDR1 is SGDLS and CDR2 is YYNGEE. This CDR3 has 18 amino acids. Unmatched junction bases numbered 7, after V lost 3 bases and J lost 3 bases. The CDR3 loop reads CASSAGLAGGRSKNIQYF. CDR3 bases: TGTGCCAGCAGCGCCGGACTAGCGGGGGGGCGGAGCAAAAACATTCAGTACTTC.

The V call is TRBV29-1, the J call TRBJ2-3, with D uncertain. The CDR3 is made up of 13 amino acids. Germline values: CDR1 SQVTM, CDR2 ANQGSEA. V was trimmed by 3 bases and J by 3 bases, leaving 10 bases between them. The CDR3 is CSVDTPGTDTQYF. The CDR3 region has the DNA TGCAGCGTTGACACTCCCGGGACAGATACGCAGTATTTT.